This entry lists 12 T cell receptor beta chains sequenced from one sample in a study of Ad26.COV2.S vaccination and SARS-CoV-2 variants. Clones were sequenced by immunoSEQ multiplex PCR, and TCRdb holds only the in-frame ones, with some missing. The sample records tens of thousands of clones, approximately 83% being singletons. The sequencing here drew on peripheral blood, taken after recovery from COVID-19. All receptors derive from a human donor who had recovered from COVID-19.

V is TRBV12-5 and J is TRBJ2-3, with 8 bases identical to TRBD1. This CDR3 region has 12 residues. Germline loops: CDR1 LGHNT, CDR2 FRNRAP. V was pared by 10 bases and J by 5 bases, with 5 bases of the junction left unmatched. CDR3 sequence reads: CATTGVEDTQYF. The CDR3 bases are TGTGCTACGACAGGGGTTGAAGATACGCAGTATTTT.

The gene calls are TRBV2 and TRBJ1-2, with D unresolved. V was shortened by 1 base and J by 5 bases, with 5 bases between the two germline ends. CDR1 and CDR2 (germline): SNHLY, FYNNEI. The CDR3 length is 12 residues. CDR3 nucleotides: TGTGCCAGCAGTGAAGGGGGTTATGGCTACACCTTC. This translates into CASSEGGYGYTF.

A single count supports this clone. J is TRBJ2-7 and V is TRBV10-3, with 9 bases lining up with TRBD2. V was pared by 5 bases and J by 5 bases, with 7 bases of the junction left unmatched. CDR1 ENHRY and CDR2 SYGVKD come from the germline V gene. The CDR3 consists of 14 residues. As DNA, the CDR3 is TGTGCCATCAGTTCTATTGGCGGGGGGGACGAGCAGTACGTC. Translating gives CAISSIGGGDEQYV.

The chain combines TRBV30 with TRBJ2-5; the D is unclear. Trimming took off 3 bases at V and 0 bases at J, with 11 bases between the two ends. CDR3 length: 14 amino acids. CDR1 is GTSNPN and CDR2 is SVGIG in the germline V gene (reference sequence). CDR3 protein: CAWRSPTDQETQYF. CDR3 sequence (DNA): TGTGCCTGGAGGTCCCCGACGGACCAAGAGACCCAGTACTTC.

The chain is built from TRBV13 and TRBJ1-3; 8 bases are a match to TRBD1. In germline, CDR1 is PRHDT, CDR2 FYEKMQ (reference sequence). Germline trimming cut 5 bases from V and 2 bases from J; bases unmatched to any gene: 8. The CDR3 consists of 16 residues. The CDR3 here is CASSAPGQAPGNTIYF. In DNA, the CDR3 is TGTGCCAGCAGCGCTCCGGGACAGGCCCCTGGAAACACCATATATTTT.

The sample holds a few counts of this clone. The CDR3 DNA reads TGTGCCATCAGCGTATCGAACAATGAGCAGTTCTTC. Translating gives CAISVSNNEQFF. The chain links TRBV10-3 to TRBJ2-1; D not certain. The germline gives CDR1 ENHRY, CDR2 SYGVKD. V lost 6 bases, J lost 5 bases, and 8 bases lay in between. The CDR3 contains 12 residues.

The CDR3 region is CASSQDRSNQPQHF. The CDR3 nucleotides read TGTGCCAGCAGCCAAGATAGGAGCAATCAGCCCCAGCATTTT. The gene calls are TRBV3-1 (or the pseudogene TRBV3-2) and TRBJ1-5, with no clear D. V was pared by 0 bases and J by 1 base, with 4 bases between. Germline assignment: CDR1 LGHDT and CDR2 YNNKEL (reference sequence). This CDR3 has 14 residues.

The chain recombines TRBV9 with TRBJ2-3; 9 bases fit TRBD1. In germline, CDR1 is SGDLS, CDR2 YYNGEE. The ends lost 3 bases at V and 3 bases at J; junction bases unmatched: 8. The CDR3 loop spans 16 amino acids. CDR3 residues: CASSARTGAPTDTQYF. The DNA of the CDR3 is TGTGCCAGCAGCGCAAGGACAGGGGCGCCAACAGATACGCAGTATTTT.

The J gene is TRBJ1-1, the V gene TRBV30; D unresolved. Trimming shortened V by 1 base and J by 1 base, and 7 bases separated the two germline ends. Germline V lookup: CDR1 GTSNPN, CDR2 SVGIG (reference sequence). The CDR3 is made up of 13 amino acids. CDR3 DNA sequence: TGTGCCTGGAGTGGCCAGCCGAACACTGAAGCTTTCTTT. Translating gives CAWSGQPNTEAFF.

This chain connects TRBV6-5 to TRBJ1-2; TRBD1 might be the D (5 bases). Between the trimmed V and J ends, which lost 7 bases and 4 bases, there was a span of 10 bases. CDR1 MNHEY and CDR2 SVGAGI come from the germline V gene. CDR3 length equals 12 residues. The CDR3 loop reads CASTAGTYGYTF. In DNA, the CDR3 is TGTGCCAGCACCGCAGGGACCTATGGCTACACCTTC.

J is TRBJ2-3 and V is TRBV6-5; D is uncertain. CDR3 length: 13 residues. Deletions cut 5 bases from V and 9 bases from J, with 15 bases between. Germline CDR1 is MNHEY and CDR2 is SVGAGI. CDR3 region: CASSPEDGYTQYF. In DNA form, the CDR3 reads TGTGCCAGCAGTCCTGAAGACGGGTACACGCAGTATTTT.

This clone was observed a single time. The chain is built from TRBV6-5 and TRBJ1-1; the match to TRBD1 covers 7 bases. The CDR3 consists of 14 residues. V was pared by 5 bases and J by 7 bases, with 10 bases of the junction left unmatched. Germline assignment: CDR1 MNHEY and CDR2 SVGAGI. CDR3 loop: CASSPTRGGFEAFF. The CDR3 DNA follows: TGTGCCAGCAGTCCCACCAGGGGGGGATTTGAAGCTTTCTTT.